This paragraph reports one T cell receptor (beta chain). Its specificity is not known. The source of the sample is a study of beta chain features in type 1 diabetes. General study findings and limits: There was a moderate but significant shortening of TCRB CDR3s in all four CD4+ subsets of Type 1 diabetes patients.

Sequencing targeted expressed TCRB transcripts, as all isolated RNA had been reverse transcribed. Repertoires were generated with immunoSEQ multiplex PCR, while TCRdb's copy carries only in-frame clones and drops some. The sample lists fewer than 110,000 clones; 28% were seen once. This clonotype originated in a woman under 30 with type 1 diabetes. The specimen was central memory CD4+ T cells from blood.

The DNA of the CDR3 is TGCAGCGCGACGGGACAGGCAAGTGGAAACACCATATATTTT. Translating it yields CSATGQASGNTIYF. The chain joins TRBV29-1 to TRBJ1-3; 8 positions agree with TRBD1. CDR1 and CDR2 (germline): SQVTM, ANQGSEA. CDR3 length: 14 amino acids. The trim removed 7 bases at V and 3 bases at J, leaving 8 bases unmatched.